This passage covers 4 T cell receptor beta chains from one sample sequenced in a study of OX40 agonist ivuxolimab in advanced cancers. The table came from immunoSEQ multiplex PCR; TCRdb's copy has only in-frame clones and leaves some out. The sample records 70,000 to 80,000 clones, around nine tenths being singletons. This material consisted of CD4+ or CD8+ T cells sorted from blood, taken in a trial of the OX40 agonist ivuxolimab. Every receptor here comes from an adult with an advanced solid tumor such as melanoma, head and neck, liver or kidney cancer.

The chain has TRBV28 and TRBJ2-7, with D maybe TRBD2 (5 bases). With 4 bases removed from V and 0 bases from J, the gap between germline ends came to 7 bases. Germline V gene data show CDR1 as MDHEN and CDR2 as SYDVKM. CDR3 size: 13 residues. The CDR3 coding sequence is TGTGCCAGCAGTTCGGGGTCCTCCTACGAGCAGTACTTC. Encoded protein: CASSSGSSYEQYF.

The chain uses TRBV2 and TRBJ1-1, with 8 positions matching TRBD1. The CDR3 runs 13 residues. Germline values: CDR1 SNHLY, CDR2 FYNNEI. J gave up 5 bases and V 7 bases, and 6 bases lay outside the gene matches. The CDR3 protein is CASTQQGATEAFF. The DNA for the CDR3 is TGTGCCAGCACGCAGCAGGGGGCAACTGAAGCTTTCTTT.

The chain recombines TRBV29-1 with TRBJ2-1; 11 bases fit TRBD1. CDR3 length equals 14 residues. Per germline, CDR1 SQVTM and CDR2 ANQGSEA. The ends lost 6 bases at V and 9 bases at J; junction bases unmatched: 10. The CDR3 spells CSVETWTGGSEQFF. DNA for the CDR3: TGCAGCGTGGAAACCTGGACAGGGGGCTCTGAGCAGTTCTTC.

The V gene is TRBV7-3, the J gene TRBJ2-2, with 12 bases matching TRBD1. V was clipped by 5 bases and J by 4 bases; unmatched bases: 11. CDR1 SGHTA and CDR2 FQGTGA come from the germline V gene. The CDR3 is made up of 18 amino acids. The CDR3 DNA reads as TGTGCCAGCAGCCCAAACCGGGACAGGGGGCTTGGCACCGGGGAGCTGTTTTTT. Translation: CASSPNRDRGLGTGELFF.